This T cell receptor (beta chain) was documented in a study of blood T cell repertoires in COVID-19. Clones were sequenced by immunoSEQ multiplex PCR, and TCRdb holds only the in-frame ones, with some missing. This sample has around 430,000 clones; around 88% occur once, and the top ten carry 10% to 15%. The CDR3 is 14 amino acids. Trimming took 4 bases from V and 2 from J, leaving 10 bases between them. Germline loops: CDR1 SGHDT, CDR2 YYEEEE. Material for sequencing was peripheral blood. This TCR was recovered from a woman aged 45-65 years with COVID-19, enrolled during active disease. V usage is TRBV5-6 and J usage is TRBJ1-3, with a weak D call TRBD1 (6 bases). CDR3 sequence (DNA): TGTGCCAGCAGCACAGGGATGCCTGGAAACACCATATATTTT. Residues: CASSTGMPGNTIYF.